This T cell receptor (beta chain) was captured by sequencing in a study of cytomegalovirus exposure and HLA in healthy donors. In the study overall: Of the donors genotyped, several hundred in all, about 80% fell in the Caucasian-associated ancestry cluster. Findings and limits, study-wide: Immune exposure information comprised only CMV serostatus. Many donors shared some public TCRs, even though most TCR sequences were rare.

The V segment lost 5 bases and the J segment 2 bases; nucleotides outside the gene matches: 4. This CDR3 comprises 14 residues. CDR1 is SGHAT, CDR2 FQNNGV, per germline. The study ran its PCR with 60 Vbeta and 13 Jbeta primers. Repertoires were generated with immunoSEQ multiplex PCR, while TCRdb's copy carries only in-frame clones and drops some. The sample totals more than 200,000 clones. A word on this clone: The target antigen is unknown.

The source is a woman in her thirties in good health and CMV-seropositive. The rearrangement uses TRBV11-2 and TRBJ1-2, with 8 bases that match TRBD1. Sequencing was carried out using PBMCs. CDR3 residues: CASSQTGGNYGYTF. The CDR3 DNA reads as TGTGCCAGCAGCCAAACAGGGGGAAACTATGGCTACACCTTC.